Following are 10 T cell receptor beta chains from one sample sequenced in a study of shared clonotypes between healthy human individuals. TCRdb's table, derived via immunoSEQ multiplex PCR, lists solely in-frame clones and lacks some. The sample has some 2,000,000 clones, 95% seen once. The sample comprised naive CD4+ T cells sorted from blood. Subset of the sample: CD45RA+ positively selected. These receptors were collected from a man aged 18-30 years in good health.

This clone was detected once. The chain recombines TRBV7-2 with TRBJ2-5; D not resolved. This CDR3 region has 13 residues. V lost 1 base to trimming and J lost 5 bases, with 8 bases between them. Germline values: CDR1 SGHTA, CDR2 FQGNSA. The CDR3 reads CASSLVLSETQYF. The CDR3 bases are TGTGCCAGCAGCTTAGTACTGAGTGAGACCCAGTACTTC.

V is TRBV5-1 and J is TRBJ1-3; the match to TRBD1 covers 7 bases. Per germline, CDR1 SGHRS and CDR2 YFSETQ. The junction had 7 bases not matched to a gene; V was cut back by 4 bases and J by 0 bases. The CDR3 contains 16 residues. CDR3 nucleotides: TGCGCCAGCAGCGTGGGACAGTCCAGCTCTGGAAACACCATATATTTT. It yields the protein CASSVGQSSSGNTIYF. The full variable domain, in which reference TRBV5-1 and TRBJ1-3 provide the parts outside the CDR3, is KAGVTQTPRYLIKTRGQQVTLSCSPISGHRSVSWYQQTPGQGLQFLFEYFSETQRNKGNFPGRFSGRQFSNSRSEMNVSTLELGDSALYLCASSVGQSSSGNTIYFGEGSWLTVV.

This rearrangement joins TRBV27 to TRBJ1-4; 7 bases are a match to TRBD1. Per germline, CDR1 MNHEY and CDR2 SMNVEV (reference sequence). V trimming: 1 base; J trimming: 4 bases; junction bases outside the gene matches: 3. This CDR3 contains 15 residues. CDR3 sequence reads: CASSLYGTDNEKLFF. As DNA, the CDR3 is TGTGCCAGCAGTTTATACGGGACAGATAATGAAAAACTGTTTTTT.

This clone was picked up a small number of times. This chain connects TRBV12-5 to TRBJ1-5; no clear D. Between the trimmed V and J ends, which lost 2 bases and 0 bases, there was a span of 5 bases. CDR1 LGHNT and CDR2 FRNRAP come from the germline V gene. The CDR3 is 14 amino acids. CDR3 sequence reads: CASGLTASNQPQHF. CDR3 nucleotide sequence: TGTGCTAGTGGTTTGACGGCTAGCAATCAGCCCCAGCATTTT.

The rearrangement uses TRBV10-3 and TRBJ2-3, with TRBD2 matching 8 bases. There are 12 residues in the CDR3. Germline lookup yields CDR1 ENHRY and CDR2 SYGVKD. V dropped 11 bases and J dropped 2; count of bases not matched to a gene: 3. This CDR3 is CASGGTTDTQYF. CDR3 nucleotides: TGTGCCTCGGGGGGGACCACAGATACGCAGTATTTT.

The chain couples TRBV29-1 to TRBJ1-1; D may be TRBD1 (5 bases). The V and J ends lost 7 bases and 11 bases respectively, with 26 bases between them. Looked up from germline, CDR1 is SQVTM and CDR2 is ANQGSEA. The CDR3 loop spans 14 amino acids. CDR3 in DNA: TGCAGCGCCGTAGACGGGGCGCGAAAAAGGGCGGCTTTCTTT. This sequence encodes CSAVDGARKRAAFF.

V gene TRBV30 combines with J gene TRBJ1-3; D is ambiguous. Germline-derived CDR1 and CDR2 are GTSNPN and SVGIG (reference sequence). The CDR3 totals 13 residues. The V end lost 4 bases, the J end lost 5 bases, and 12 bases lay between the germline ends. The CDR3, as DNA: TGTGCCTGGATAACCGCCAGCCGAAACACCATATATTTT. The encoded protein is CAWITASRNTIYF. The entire variable domain, with the rest obtained from reference TRBV30 and TRBJ1-3, is as follows: SQTIHQWPATLVQPVGSPLSLECTVEGTSNPNLYWYRQAAGRGLQLLFYSVGIGQISSEVPQNLSASRPQDRQFILSSKKLLLSDSGFYLCAWITASRNTIYFGEGSWLTVV.

The rearrangement joins TRBV5-6 to TRBJ2-7, with D unresolved. CDR3 length equals 14 residues. Germline-derived CDR1 and CDR2 are SGHDT and YYEEEE. The germline V and J ends were trimmed by 4 bases and 2 bases, with 13 bases remaining between them. Here the CDR3 DNA reads TGTGCCAGCAGCCGCCTGGCGCTTGCCTACGAGCAGTACTTC. Protein: CASSRLALAYEQYF.

The V and J genes are TRBV28 and TRBJ1-2; the D gene is possibly TRBD1 (5 bases). Trimming removed 6 bases from V and 8 bases from J, with 19 bases in between. The CDR3 has 14 amino acids. Germline V lookup: CDR1 MDHEN, CDR2 SYDVKM. The CDR3: CASSPRMGRGGYTF. CDR3 coding DNA: TGTGCCAGCAGCCCCCGGATGGGACGAGGGGGCTACACCTTC.

The chain has TRBV7-2 and TRBJ1-2; D not resolved. Germline lookup yields CDR1 SGHTA and CDR2 FQGNSA. V was cut by 5 bases and J by 4 bases, with 11 bases left in between. The CDR3 contains 13 residues. CDR3: CASSPDRAYGYTF. In DNA, the CDR3 is TGTGCCAGCAGCCCCGACCGGGCCTATGGCTACACCTTC.